A selection of T cell receptor beta chains follows, all from one sample in a study of T cells after yellow fever vaccination. TCRdb used MiXCR to reprocess the 5' RACE reads, holding one entry per CDR3 protein. The sample consists of 450,000 to 550,000 distinct CDR3 sequences, 21% of them appearing once. Specimen: PBMCs, collected about 21 days after the first yellow fever vaccination. These receptors all come from a man between 18 and 35 years old who received the YFV17D yellow fever vaccine. Each CDR3 is given with its conserved first and last residue. The D gene is left open where the match is weak. Rows may omit the clone size; those that give it use once, few, many or a size class.

.,TRBJ1-2,TRBV5-5,.,CASSEDRDYGYTF,TGTGCCAGCAGCGAAGACAGAGACTATGGCTACACCTTC
TRBD1,TRBJ2-3,TRBV7-9,.,CASSWGTATDTQYF,TGTGCCAGCAGCTGGGGGACAGCCACAGATACGCAGTATTTT
.,TRBJ1-2,TRBV7-8,few,CASSPGEMGGYTF,TGTGCCAGCAGCCCCGGGGAGATGGGAGGCTACACCTTC
TRBD2,TRBJ2-1,TRBV18,.,CASSPRSSGIRNEQFF,TGTGCCAGCTCACCCCGGTCTAGCGGGATACGAAATGAGCAGTTCTTC
TRBD2,TRBJ2-5,TRBV4-3,.,CASSQVRAGVGETQYF,TGCGCCAGCAGCCAAGTCCGAGCGGGGGTCGGCGAGACCCAGTACTTC
.,TRBJ2-2,TRBV11-1,.,CASSLGHVWGEATGELFF,TGTGCCAGCAGCTTAGGCCACGTTTGGGGAGAAGCCACCGGGGAGCTGTTTTTT
.,TRBJ2-2,TRBV3-1,few,CASSQGRRGVWTGELFF,TGTGCCAGCAGCCAAGGGAGGCGCGGGGTGTGGACCGGGGAGCTGTTTTTT
.,TRBJ2-5,TRBV12-3/TRBV12-4,many,CASTLGETQYF,TGTGCCAGCACCTTGGGTGAGACCCAGTACTTC
TRBD1,TRBJ2-2,TRBV4-1,.,CASRRGGQGAGELFF,TGCGCCAGCAGGCGCGGTGGACAGGGGGCCGGGGAGCTGTTTTTT
.,TRBJ1-2,TRBV5-1,few,CASSSELYGYTF,TGCGCCAGCAGCTCGGAACTGTATGGCTACACCTTC
TRBD2,TRBJ2-7,TRBV11-2,.,CASSSTSGVGEQYF,TGTGCCAGCAGCTCGACTAGCGGGGTTGGGGAGCAGTACTTC